This TCR beta chain was profiled in a study of shared clonotypes between healthy human individuals. General study findings and limits: Sample collection involved blood only; tissue repertoires are likely different.

This CDR3 spans 14 amino acids. The ends lost 6 bases at V and 5 bases at J; junction bases unmatched: 4. CDR1 is SNHLY and CDR2 is FYNNEI in the germline V gene. A note on this clone: What it binds is not known.

Naivety among CD8 cells was defined by CD45RO negativity and positive CCR7 selection, thereby excluding terminally differentiated effector memory CD45RA+ cells. Method: immunoSEQ multiplex PCR; TCRdb's copy keeps in-frame clones and lacks some. The sample includes about 2 million clones, about 95% of them seen just once. The receptor was derived from a man between 18 and 29 years old in good health. The chain links TRBV2 to TRBJ2-7; 13 nucleotides match TRBD2. The sample comprised naive CD8+ T cells sorted from blood. CDR3 in DNA: TGTGCCAGCAGACCGGGACTAGCGGGACACGAGCAGTACTTC. Its protein product is CASRPGLAGHEQYF.